The present T cell receptor beta chain was sequenced within a study of blood T cell repertoires in COVID-19. About the study: Acute and convalescent COVID-19 samples came from the United States, Italy and Spain. Sample material is recorded as cDNA or gDNA derived from T cells, B-cell-depleted T cells, or PBMCs.

Germline CDR1 and CDR2: SGHRS and YFSETQ. V gave up 0 bases and J gave up 1 base, with 8 bases separating them. The CDR3 length is 15 residues. Original methodology: The authors estimated nucleated cell counts from reference gene primer amplification. The protocol was immunoSEQ multiplex PCR, while the TCRdb copy is restricted to in-frame clones and leaves out a portion. Clone size and V and J calls were adopted from that table, with D and trimming inferred from the DNA. This sample has about 75,000 clones, with approximately 82% found just once. This clone was seen a few times. Material: peripheral blood. The chain employs TRBV5-1 and TRBJ2-1, with TRBD1 as a possible D gene (5 bases). The sequence was collected from a woman aged 50 to 60 with acute or convalescent COVID-19. The CDR3 DNA reads as TGCGCCAGCAGCTTGGGGGGCCCGTCCTACAATGAGCAGTTCTTC. Its protein product is CASSLGGPSYNEQFF. The variable domain in full, with the rest retrieved from reference TRBV5-1 and TRBJ2-1, is KAGVTQTPRYLIKTRGQQVTLSCSPISGHRSVSWYQQTPGQGLQFLFEYFSETQRNKGNFPGRFSGRQFSNSRSEMNVSTLELGDSALYLCASSLGGPSYNEQFFGPGTRLTVL.